A single sample gave rise to the 4 T cell receptor beta chains below, sequenced in a study of T-cell memory formation after mild COVID-19. TCRdb re-analysed the 5' RACE reads in MiXCR, keeping a single row per CDR3 protein. The data contain about 320,000 distinct CDR3 sequences, 14% of them singletons. Sequencing was carried out using PBMCs or a T cell subset sorted from them (not recorded which). Receptors originate from a man aged 18 to 30 who had mild COVID-19 (a few samples of this study predate the infection). Cell type and time point are not known.

The J gene is TRBJ1-2, the V gene TRBV3-1, with a weak D call TRBD1 (5 bases). The germline V and J ends were trimmed by 8 bases and 2 bases, with 9 bases remaining between them. The CDR3 totals 12 residues. The germline V gene encodes CDR1 LGHDT and CDR2 YNNKEL (reference sequence). The CDR3 DNA reads as TGTGCCAGCGGACACGGAAACTATGGCTACACCTTC. This translates into CASGHGNYGYTF.

This clonotype was detected only a few times. This chain links TRBV5-4 with TRBJ2-7, with a weak D call TRBD1 (6 bases). Trimming removed 3 bases from V and 6 bases from J, with 16 bases in between. Germline CDR1 is SGHNT and CDR2 is YYREEE (reference sequence). CDR3 length equals 14 residues. The CDR3 sequence is CASSSQGGSGEQYF. CDR3 sequence (DNA): TGTGCCAGCAGCTCACAGGGTGGTTCGGGCGAGCAGTACTTC.

In its sample, this clonotype was seen a few times. This chain joins TRBV27 and TRBJ1-6; D is ambiguous. Germline values: CDR1 MNHEY, CDR2 SMNVEV (reference sequence). Trimming stripped 6 bases from V and 7 bases from J, with 16 bases between. The CDR3 is 15 amino acids. CDR3: CASRAGWARNSPLHF. CDR3 DNA: TGTGCCAGCAGGGCCGGGTGGGCTCGAAATTCACCCCTCCACTTT.

In its sample, this clonotype was seen a few times. V gene TRBV5-1 combines with J gene TRBJ2-2; D remains unclear. CDR3 length: 14 residues. CDR1 is SGHRS and CDR2 is YFSETQ in the germline V gene. V was trimmed by 3 bases and J by 3 bases, leaving 9 bases between them. Here the CDR3 reads CASSYTDYTGELFF. The DNA for the CDR3 is TGCGCCAGCAGCTATACGGATTACACCGGGGAGCTGTTTTTT. The full variable domain, in which reference TRBV5-1 and TRBJ2-2 provide the parts outside the CDR3, is KAGVTQTPRYLIKTRGQQVTLSCSPISGHRSVSWYQQTPGQGLQFLFEYFSETQRNKGNFPGRFSGRQFSNSRSEMNVSTLELGDSALYLCASSYTDYTGELFFGEGSRLTVL.